Following are 21 T cell receptor beta chains from one sample sequenced in a study of blood T cell repertoires in COVID-19 (dated by TCRdb to about 2020). The library was obtained by the immunoSEQ multiplex PCR assay. Held by TCRdb, this immuneACCESS table contains in-frame sequences only and omits some clones. Under half of the omission traces to an unresolved V gene where checked; the cause of the rest is unknown. Recorded for this sample are tens of thousands of clones; 85% to 90% of them occurred a single time. The top ten hold around 6.4% of the sample. The sequenced sample consisted of peripheral blood. The receptors shown here come from a woman aged 55 to 70 with COVID-19, enrolled during active disease.

The count of this clone is one. The J gene is TRBJ2-3, the V gene TRBV7-2; D may be TRBD2 (6 bases). CDR3 length: 15 residues. V was pared by 2 bases and J by 5 bases, with 14 bases between. Germline CDR1 is SGHTA and CDR2 is FQGNSA. The chain's CDR3 is CASSLYTGAGDTQYF. Written as DNA, the CDR3 is TGTGCCAGCAGCTTATATACGGGAGCCGGAGATACGCAGTATTTT.

The rearrangement uses TRBV5-4 and TRBJ1-1; 8 bases are a match to TRBD1. V shed 3 bases and J 1 base; nucleotides not matched to a gene: 8. CDR3 length: 16 residues. Germline loops: CDR1 SGHNT, CDR2 YYREEE (reference sequence). The CDR3: CASSSRTGGRNTEAFF. DNA of the CDR3: TGTGCCAGCAGCTCTAGAACAGGGGGGCGGAACACTGAAGCTTTCTTT.

The chain couples TRBV11-2 to TRBJ2-7; 10 nucleotides align to TRBD1. V was clipped by 5 bases and J by 6 bases; unmatched bases: 13. The CDR3 is 16 residues long. Germline V gene sequence: CDR1 SGHAT, CDR2 FQNNGV. Here the CDR3 reads CASSIHRDRGLSEQYF. For the CDR3, the DNA is TGTGCCAGCAGCATTCACCGGGACAGGGGATTATCCGAGCAGTACTTC.

The chain combines TRBV7-2 with TRBJ1-5; D not certain. Trimming pared 2 bases from V and 5 bases from J, leaving 13 bases between. Per the germline V gene, CDR1 is SGHTA and CDR2 is FQGNSA. The CDR3 extends over 15 amino acids. CDR3 residues: CASSLKPGGDQPQHF. The CDR3, as DNA: TGTGCCAGCAGCTTAAAGCCAGGAGGAGATCAGCCCCAGCATTTT.

The chain links TRBV30 to TRBJ2-7, with TRBD2 as a possible D gene (5 bases). Trimming stripped 1 base from V and 7 bases from J, with 11 bases between. Germline V gene lookup returns CDR1 GTSNPN and CDR2 SVGIG (reference sequence). The CDR3 is 12 residues long. CDR3 bases: TGTGCCTGGAGTGCGGACTTTTATGAGCAGTACTTC. Protein sequence: CAWSADFYEQYF.

The chain carries TRBV18 and TRBJ2-7, with 10 bases matching TRBD2. The trim removed 3 bases at V and 4 bases at J, leaving 12 bases unmatched. The CDR3 sequence is 17 residues long. The germline gives CDR1 KGHSH, CDR2 LQKENI. CDR3 sequence: CASSPMSSSSGRYEQYF. In DNA, the CDR3 is TGTGCCAGCTCACCTATGTCATCCAGTAGCGGGAGGTACGAGCAGTACTTC. Based on the CDR3 plus reference TRBV18 and TRBJ2-7, the full variable domain is NAGVMQNPRHLVRRRGQEARLRCSPMKGHSHVYWYRQLPEEGLKFMVYLQKENIIDESGMPKERFSAEFPKEGPSILRIQQVVRGDSAAYFCASSPMSSSSGRYEQYFGPGTRLTVT.

The chain combines TRBV30 with TRBJ2-3, with TRBD2 identical over 7 bases. The CDR3 covers 13 residues. Germline V gives CDR1 GTSNPN, CDR2 SVGIG (reference sequence). Trimming removed 5 bases from V and 1 base from J; junction bases left unmatched: 3. The CDR3 loop is CAWGSGGTDTQYF. The CDR3 region has the DNA TGTGCCTGGGGGAGCGGGGGCACAGATACGCAGTATTTT.

CDR3 region: CASSKTGGAYNEQFF. DNA for the CDR3: TGTGCCAGCAGCAAAACAGGGGGCGCCTACAATGAGCAGTTCTTC. The chain is built from TRBV11-3 and TRBJ2-1; 9 bases map to TRBD1. Germline trimming cut 5 bases from V and 2 bases from J; bases unmatched to any gene: 4. Per the germline V gene, CDR1 is SGHNT and CDR2 is YENEEA. The CDR3 spans 15 residues.

This rearrangement joins TRBV19 to TRBJ1-6, with 8 bases matching TRBD1. The germline CDR1 and CDR2 sequences are LNHDA and SQIVND (reference sequence). J gave up 10 bases and V 7 bases, and 9 bases lay outside the gene matches. CDR3 size: 14 residues. The CDR3 sequence: CASTSDRVGSPLHF. The CDR3 DNA is TGTGCCAGTACCTCGGACAGGGTTGGCTCACCCCTCCACTTT.

The chain links TRBV3-1 (or the pseudogene TRBV3-2) to TRBJ2-3, with TRBD2 as a possible D gene (6 bases). Trimming removed 3 bases at V and 4 bases at J, with 11 bases between. The CDR3 has 14 amino acids. CDR1 is LGHDT, CDR2 YNNKEL, per germline (reference sequence). CDR3 loop: CASSHQPGADTQYF. CDR3 coding DNA: TGTGCCAGCAGCCACCAACCGGGGGCAGATACGCAGTATTTT.

This chain connects TRBV24-1 to TRBJ2-1; D is perhaps TRBD1 (6 bases). The CDR3 has 15 residues. Trimming left V 3 bases short and J 11 bases short, with 19 bases between. Germline CDR1 KGHDR, CDR2 SFDVKD. The CDR3: CATSDSHREKAKQFF. In DNA, the CDR3 is TGTGCCACCAGTGATAGTCACAGGGAGAAAGCGAAGCAGTTCTTC.

The chain recombines TRBV11-2 with TRBJ1-3; D is unclear. The CDR3 is 14 residues long. V shed 6 bases and J shed 4 bases, with 13 bases lying between them. Germline V gene lookup returns CDR1 SGHAT and CDR2 FQNNGV. CDR3 sequence: CASSMPLQGNTIYF. CDR3 bases: TGTGCCAGCAGTATGCCCCTACAGGGAAACACCATATATTTT.

The chain recombines TRBV29-1 with TRBJ1-3; D gene uncertain. CDR1 and CDR2 from the germline V gene are SQVTM and ANQGSEA. Trimming removed 0 bases from V and 0 bases from J, with 15 bases in between. There are 17 residues in the CDR3. In nucleotides, the CDR3 is TGCAGCGTTGAAGATCCATACGCGGCGTCCTCTGGAAACACCATATATTTT. This gives the protein CSVEDPYAASSGNTIYF.

This clone was observed a single time. The J gene is TRBJ2-4, the V gene TRBV19; 11 nucleotides match TRBD1. The germline gives CDR1 LNHDA, CDR2 SQIVND (reference sequence). The V segment lost 5 bases and the J segment 7 bases; nucleotides outside the gene matches: 7. The CDR3 is 15 amino acids. For the CDR3, the DNA is TGTGCCAGTAGTCCGATGGACAGGGGGCGTAACATTCAGTACTTC. Its translation: CASSPMDRGRNIQYF. The variable domain in full, with the rest retrieved from reference TRBV19 and TRBJ2-4, is DGGITQSPKYLFRKEGQNVTLSCEQNLNHDAMYWYRQDPGQGLRLIYYSQIVNDFQKGDIAEGYSVSREKKESFPLTVTSAQKNPTAFYLCASSPMDRGRNIQYFGAGTRLSVL.

This rearrangement joins TRBV5-6 to TRBJ2-3; D might be TRBD1 (5 bases). Trimming stripped 5 bases from V and 3 bases from J, with 10 bases between. The CDR3 covers 13 residues. Per the germline V gene, CDR1 is SGHDT and CDR2 is YYEEEE. The CDR3 nucleotides read TGTGCCAGCAGAATATCAGGGACAGATACGCAGTATTTT. Translation: CASRISGTDTQYF. The complete variable domain, with remaining parts taken from reference TRBV5-6 and TRBJ2-3, reads DAGVTQSPTHLIKTRGQQVTLRCSPKSGHDTVSWYQQALGQGPQFIFQYYEEEERQRGNFPDRFSGHQFPNYSSELNVNALLLGDSALYLCASRISGTDTQYFGPGTRLTVL.

The chain joins TRBV28 to TRBJ1-5, with D perhaps TRBD1 (5 bases). This CDR3 has 15 residues. CDR1 is MDHEN and CDR2 is SYDVKM in the germline V gene. Trimming shortened V by 3 bases and J by 5 bases, and 14 bases separated the two germline ends. CDR3: CASSLEGTLYQPQHF. Written as DNA, the CDR3 is TGTGCCAGCAGTTTGGAAGGGACTTTGTATCAGCCCCAGCATTTT.

V gene TRBV24-1 combines with J gene TRBJ2-3; D might be TRBD2 (5 bases). The CDR3 totals 15 residues. The germline V gene has CDR1 KGHDR and CDR2 SFDVKD. Trimming pared 3 bases from V and 2 bases from J, leaving 11 bases between. The CDR3 sequence is CATSDPRGVTDTQYF. Here the CDR3 DNA reads TGTGCCACCAGTGATCCTCGGGGAGTCACAGATACGCAGTATTTT.

This chain joins TRBV2 and TRBJ1-1; D remains ambiguous. The CDR3 runs 13 residues. V lost 6 bases to trimming and J lost 2 bases, with 10 bases between them. The germline V gene has CDR1 SNHLY and CDR2 FYNNEI. For the CDR3, the DNA is TGTGCCAGCAGCTTAACACACAACACTGAAGCTTTCTTT. Translating it yields CASSLTHNTEAFF.

The V and J genes are TRBV5-1 and TRBJ1-6; a weak D match, TRBD1 (6 bases). The CDR3 runs 14 residues. Trimming left V 2 bases short and J 7 bases short, with 10 bases between. In germline, CDR1 is SGHRS, CDR2 YFSETQ. The CDR3 region has the DNA TGCGCCAGCAGCTTATACAGGGTGAATTCACCCCTCCACTTT. It codes for CASSLYRVNSPLHF.

This clone was counted only a few times. The rearrangement links TRBV19 to TRBJ1-4; D not certain. V lost 5 bases, J lost 0 bases, and 10 bases lay in between. CDR1 and CDR2 from the germline V gene are LNHDA and SQIVND (reference sequence). The CDR3 loop spans 15 amino acids. This chain's CDR3 is CASSQAHATNEKLFF. The DNA for the CDR3 is TGTGCCAGTAGTCAGGCACACGCAACTAATGAAAAACTGTTTTTT.

V gene TRBV24-1 combines with J gene TRBJ2-3, with D possibly matching TRBD2 (5 bases). The germline V gene encodes CDR1 KGHDR and CDR2 SFDVKD. The V end lost 2 bases, the J end lost 2 bases, and 7 bases lay between the germline ends. The CDR3 totals 14 residues. This chain's CDR3 is CATSDYRDTDTQYF. The CDR3, as DNA: TGTGCCACCAGTGATTACCGGGACACAGATACGCAGTATTTT.